These T cell receptor beta chains were read from a single sample in a study of response to subunit inactivated influenza vaccine. TCRdb re-called the RT-PCR reads through MiXCR, storing one row per CDR3 protein. The sample shows about 480,000 distinct CDR3 sequences, less than 30% of them seen only once. The source was CD4+ T cells sorted from PBMCs, collected approximately 5 days after vaccination. All receptors derive from a man in his fifties who received an inactivated influenza vaccine. The CDR3 runs from the conserved cysteine through the conserved F or W. D genes are given only for firm matches. Some rows mark clone size as missing; the rest say once, few, many or name a class of expanded clone.

D gene	clone size	V gene	J gene	CDR3 protein	CDR3 DNA
NA	few	TRBV7-3	TRBJ2-1	CASSQDGSSGDEQFF	TGTGCCAGCAGCCAAGACGGGAGCTCCGGCGATGAGCAGTTCTTC
TRBD1	few	TRBV12-3/TRBV12-4	TRBJ2-7	CASSTGGSYEQYF	TGTGCCAGCAGTACAGGGGGCAGCTACGAGCAGTACTTC
NA	NA	TRBV6-1	TRBJ1-2	CASSEAGTAYGYTF	TGTGCCAGCAGTGAAGCAGGGACGGCCTATGGCTACACCTTC
TRBD2	NA	TRBV29-1	TRBJ2-1	CSVDVLAGVKGNEQFF	TGCAGCGTTGATGTACTAGCGGGAGTTAAGGGTAATGAGCAGTTCTTC
TRBD1	NA	TRBV20-1	TRBJ1-5	CSAITRGGSNQPQHF	TGCAGTGCTATAACCAGGGGGGGGAGCAATCAGCCCCAGCATTTT
NA	NA	TRBV6-2/TRBV6-3	TRBJ2-7	CASTSPVVLYEQYF	TGTGCCAGCACCTCTCCGGTTGTTTTATACGAGCAGTACTTC
NA	NA	TRBV5-1	TRBJ2-2	CASSLASGTVNTGELFF	TGCGCCAGCAGCCTGGCATCCGGGACGGTCAACACCGGGGAGCTGTTTTTT
NA	NA	TRBV28	TRBJ1-5	CASSQSPGLGTLIDQPQHF	TGTGCCAGCAGTCAAAGCCCGGGACTTGGGACTTTAATCGATCAGCCCCAGCATTTT
NA	many	TRBV12-3/TRBV12-4	TRBJ1-5	CASSLASNQPQHF	TGTGCCAGCAGTTTAGCTAGCAATCAGCCCCAGCATTTT
NA	many	TRBV12-3/TRBV12-4	TRBJ2-5	CASSFSNQETQYF	TGTGCCAGCAGTTTTTCCAACCAAGAGACCCAGTACTTC
TRBD1	NA	TRBV6-1	TRBJ2-2	CASRTGTGGRELFF	TGTGCCAGCAGGACCGGGACAGGGGGCAGGGAGCTGTTTTTT
NA	few	TRBV20-1	TRBJ2-6	CSARNGASTGANVLTF	TGCAGTGCTAGAAATGGGGCCTCTACTGGGGCCAACGTCCTGACTTTC
NA	NA	TRBV15	TRBJ2-3	CATSRESTDTQYF	TGTGCCACCAGCAGAGAAAGCACAGATACGCAGTATTTT
NA	NA	TRBV9	TRBJ2-2	CATSSESGPTGELFF	TGTGCCACCTCCTCTGAGTCAGGTCCCACCGGGGAGCTGTTTTTT
TRBD1	NA	TRBV18	TRBJ2-2	CASSPRDSALTGELFF	TGTGCCAGCTCACCCAGGGACAGTGCATTAACCGGGGAGCTGTTTTTT
TRBD1	many	TRBV5-1	TRBJ2-5	CASAETGGGGETQYF	TGCGCCAGCGCCGAGACAGGGGGAGGAGGAGAGACCCAGTACTTC
TRBD2	NA	TRBV18	TRBJ2-2	CASSPRLAGGSNTGELFF	TGTGCCAGCTCACCGCGACTAGCGGGAGGATCGAACACCGGGGAGCTGTTTTTT
NA	NA	TRBV3-1	TRBJ2-6	CASSQDRPWGANVLTF	TGTGCCAGCAGCCAAGACCGGCCATGGGGGGCCAACGTCCTGACTTTC
TRBD1	few	TRBV3-1	TRBJ2-7	CASSRMGTGVHEQYF	TGTGCCAGCAGCCGGATGGGGACAGGGGTCCACGAGCAGTACTTC
NA	NA	TRBV7-2	TRBJ1-1	CASSFRGTPNTEAFF	TGTGCCAGCAGCTTCCGAGGGACACCAAACACTGAAGCTTTCTTT
TRBD2	NA	TRBV12-3/TRBV12-4	TRBJ2-1	CASSFVGLAGGPGLNEQFF	TGTGCCAGCAGTTTCGTGGGACTAGCGGGAGGGCCCGGCCTGAATGAGCAGTTCTTC
TRBD2	once	TRBV2	TRBJ2-7	CASSASGVSYEQYF	TGTGCCAGCAGTGCTAGCGGTGTCTCCTACGAGCAGTACTTC
NA	many	TRBV5-1	TRBJ2-7	CASSLDPWGEQYF	TGCGCCAGCAGCTTGGATCCCTGGGGCGAGCAGTACTTC
NA	few	TRBV7-8	TRBJ2-5	CASSSQTGMKETQYF	TGTGCCAGCAGCTCCCAGACAGGCATGAAGGAGACCCAGTACTTC
NA	NA	TRBV25-1	TRBJ1-1	CASSWSTNTEAFF	TGTGCCAGCAGTTGGTCGACCAACACTGAAGCTTTCTTT
TRBD1	NA	TRBV20-1	TRBJ1-2	CSARDSLNYGYTF	TGCAGTGCCAGGGACAGCCTTAACTATGGCTACACCTTC
NA	NA	TRBV19	TRBJ2-7	CASSPVGSSYEQYF	TGTGCCAGTAGCCCTGTCGGGAGCTCCTACGAGCAGTACTTC
TRBD1	few	TRBV7-8	TRBJ1-1	CASSFSGQMNTEAFF	TGTGCCAGCAGCTTTTCGGGACAGATGAACACTGAAGCTTTCTTT
NA	once	TRBV20-1	TRBJ2-6	CSARDEEADYSGANVLTF	TGCAGTGCTAGAGATGAGGAGGCAGATTACTCTGGGGCCAACGTCCTGACTTTC
TRBD1	NA	TRBV28	TRBJ2-5	CASSTPTGAQETQYF	TGTGCCAGCAGTACCCCGACAGGGGCCCAAGAGACCCAGTACTTC
TRBD2	once	TRBV11-2	TRBJ2-1	CASTLSGGIGNEQFF	TGTGCCAGCACCCTAAGCGGGGGGATCGGCAATGAGCAGTTCTTC
NA	few	TRBV4-1	TRBJ2-1	CASSPGPQNDNEQFF	TGCGCCAGCAGCCCGGGACCCCAAAACGACAATGAGCAGTTCTTC
TRBD2	NA	TRBV9	TRBJ2-7	CASSVAGGPSYEQYF	TGTGCCAGCAGCGTAGCGGGAGGGCCCTCGTACGAGCAGTACTTC
TRBD2	NA	TRBV6-2/TRBV6-3	TRBJ2-3	CASSTRGGGTDTQYF	TGTGCCAGCAGTACCCGGGGGGGCGGCACAGATACGCAGTATTTT
TRBD2	few	TRBV27	TRBJ2-4	CASSFSGLAKNIQYF	TGTGCCAGCAGTTTTAGCGGGTTGGCCAAAAACATTCAGTACTTC
NA	many	TRBV20-1	TRBJ2-3	CSARGASGSDTQYF	TGCAGTGCTAGAGGAGCCTCCGGGTCAGATACGCAGTATTTT
NA	many	TRBV7-2	TRBJ2-2	CASSLDSNTGELFF	TGCGCCAGCAGCCTGGACAGTAACACCGGGGAGCTGTTTTTT
TRBD2	NA	TRBV20-1	TRBJ2-3	CSARDPSGATDTQYF	TGCAGTGCTAGAGATCCTAGCGGGGCCACAGATACGCAGTATTTT
NA	NA	TRBV20-1	TRBJ1-1	CSAREEVGRRAFF	TGCAGTGCTAGAGAGGAGGTCGGGAGAAGGGCTTTCTTT
NA	NA	TRBV18	TRBJ2-1	CASSPPGRAYNEQFF	TGTGCCAGCTCACCTCCAGGGAGAGCCTACAATGAGCAGTTCTTC
TRBD2	few	TRBV7-9	TRBJ2-5	CASSPTSGGTSQETQYF	TGTGCCAGCAGTCCAACTAGCGGGGGAACCAGTCAAGAGACCCAGTACTTC
NA	NA	TRBV12-3/TRBV12-4	TRBJ1-4	CASSFSGAGEKLFF	TGTGCCAGCAGTTTTTCGGGGGCGGGTGAAAAACTGTTTTTT
NA	few	TRBV5-1	TRBJ2-1	CASSLAGEDYNEQFF	TGCGCCAGCAGCTTGGCCGGGGAGGACTACAATGAGCAGTTCTTC
NA	NA	TRBV5-1	TRBJ2-7	CASSSDGSSYEQYF	TGCGCCAGCAGTAGCGACGGAAGCTCCTACGAGCAGTACTTC
NA	few	TRBV7-9	TRBJ2-1	CASSLSRTYNEQFF	TGTGCCAGCAGCTTAAGCCGGACCTACAATGAGCAGTTCTTC
TRBD1	few	TRBV20-1	TRBJ2-1	CCATRDRASSSYNEQFF	TGCTGTGCTACCCGGGACAGGGCGTCGAGCTCCTACAATGAGCAGTTCTTC
NA	NA	TRBV20-1	TRBJ2-1	CSATGSYNEQFF	TGCAGTGCGACCGGGTCCTACAATGAGCAGTTCTTC